Following are 10 T cell receptor beta chains from one sample sequenced in a study of T-cell reconstitution after alpha-beta-depleted transplantation in children (dated by TCRdb to the mid-2010s). Library creation used PCR. The instrument given in TCRdb is Illumina HiSeq 2500. Molecular barcoding was employed in the preparation of TCR libraries, with unique molecular identifiers being used to normalize TCRbeta repertoire quantification. The public reads were quality trimmed at Q25 with fastp and then assembled into clones with MiXCR by TCRdb, keeping productive beta chains. Rows are combined by CDR3 protein, so each entry shows the most common genes and DNA. A total of about 540,000 distinct CDR3 sequences appear in this sample, about 17% of them only once. The top ten clones comprise less than 4% of the sample. This specimen consisted of PBMCs from the stem cell graft donor, obtained from the stem cell graft. These receptor sequences come from a human donor who donated a stem cell graft to a child with acute lymphoblastic leukemia.

This clonotype was seen a handful of times. The chain carries TRBV20-1 and TRBJ1-1; D remains unclear. This CDR3 has 16 amino acids. V was clipped by 0 bases and J by 0 bases, with 14 bases between them. Germline values: CDR1 DFQATT, CDR2 SNEGSKA (reference sequence). CDR3 coding DNA: TGCAGTGCTAGAGACCCCAACGGATACATGAACACTGAAGCTTTCTTT. It specifies CSARDPNGYMNTEAFF.

There are a few counts of this clonotype. This sequence joins TRBV5-1 and TRBJ1-1; 7 positions agree with TRBD1. The CDR3 is made up of 17 amino acids. V shed 1 base and J 0 bases; nucleotides not matched to a gene: 9. Germline V gene lookup returns CDR1 SGHRS and CDR2 YFSETQ. CDR3 nucleotides: TGCGCCAGCAGCTTGTGGCAGGGGGTGAAGATGAACACTGAAGCTTTCTTT. It is translated as CASSLWQGVKMNTEAFF.

This clonotype was counted only a few times. This chain joins TRBV9 and TRBJ2-1; 7 bases are a match to TRBD2. The V and J ends lost 4 bases and 0 bases, in that order; junction bases with no gene match: 10. The germline V gene encodes CDR1 SGDLS and CDR2 YYNGEE. There are 17 residues in the CDR3. The CDR3 DNA sequence: TGTGCCAGCAGCTCAGGACTAGGCCCCAGCTCCTACAATGAGCAGTTCTTC. It is translated as CASSSGLGPSSYNEQFF.

This clonotype was seen only a few times. The chain recombines TRBV14 with TRBJ2-5, with 8 bases fitting TRBD2. Germline V gene sequence: CDR1 SGHDN, CDR2 FVKESK. The CDR3 totals 15 residues. V shed 4 bases and J 5 bases; nucleotides not matched to a gene: 9. CDR3 amino acids: CASSPHTGGPETQYF. The CDR3 bases are TGTGCCAGCAGCCCCCATACGGGAGGGCCGGAGACCCAGTACTTC.

The J gene is TRBJ1-1, the V gene TRBV4-1; tentative D call: TRBD1 (5 bases). CDR3 size: 14 residues. Trimming stripped 1 base from V and 4 bases from J, with 10 bases between. CDR1 is MGHRA, CDR2 YSYEKL, per germline. The CDR3 region is CASSQGPGTTEAFF. The DNA for the CDR3 is TGCGCCAGCAGCCAAGGCCCTGGGACCACTGAAGCTTTCTTT.

Turning to this clonotype: A much larger clone sits a single nucleotide away, making a read error possible. The chain has TRBV9 and TRBJ2-1; D unresolved. The CDR3 has 12 amino acids. Trimming cost V 2 bases and J 12 bases, with 12 bases left between them. Germline V gene sequence: CDR1 SGDLS, CDR2 YYNGEE. The CDR3 coding sequence is TGTGCCAGCAGCGTGTTGGGTAGTGTGCAGTTCTTC. Translating gives CASSVLGSVQFF. The entire variable domain, with the rest obtained from reference TRBV9 and TRBJ2-1, is as follows: DSGVTQTPKHLITATGQRVTLRCSPRSGDLSVYWYQQSLDQGLQFLIQYYNGEERAKGNILERFSAQQFPDLHSELNLSSLELGDSALYFCASSVLGSVQFFGPGTRLTVL.

V usage is TRBV10-3 and J usage is TRBJ2-5, with 12 bases identical to TRBD1. Unmatched junction bases numbered 11, after V lost 4 bases and J lost 5 bases. The CDR3 length is 17 residues. CDR1 is ENHRY, CDR2 SYGVKD, per germline. The CDR3 reads CAISGGPGQGAGETQYF. The CDR3 nucleotides read TGTGCCATCAGTGGCGGACCGGGACAGGGGGCCGGTGAGACCCAGTACTTC.

The CDR3 region is CASSLAGISGTGELFF. The CDR3 nucleotides read TGTGCCAGCAGCTTAGCGGGTATCTCCGGCACCGGGGAGCTGTTTTTT. V is TRBV7-2 and J is TRBJ2-2, with D unclear. The CDR3 runs 16 residues. Germline lookup yields CDR1 SGHTA and CDR2 FQGNSA. The V end lost 0 bases, the J end lost 4 bases, and 12 bases lay between the germline ends.

This clonotype was found many times. This chain connects TRBV20-1 to TRBJ2-2; 7 bases are a match to TRBD1. V gave up 2 bases and J gave up 3 bases; unmatched junction bases: 6. The germline gives CDR1 DFQATT, CDR2 SNEGSKA (reference sequence). The CDR3 has 15 residues. The CDR3 loop is CSARQGGEDTGELFF. The CDR3 DNA sequence: TGCAGTGCTAGACAAGGGGGCGAGGACACCGGGGAGCTGTTTTTT.

This clonotype has a handful of counts. V usage is TRBV12-3 or TRBV12-4 and J usage is TRBJ1-5; tentative D call: TRBD1 (5 bases). V gave up 0 bases and J gave up 4 bases, with 10 bases separating them. CDR3 length equals 15 residues. CDR3 residues: CASSLAGVINQPQHF. CDR3 nucleotide sequence: TGTGCCAGCAGTTTAGCAGGGGTCATTAATCAGCCCCAGCATTTT.